This T cell receptor (beta chain) was identified in a study of blood T cell repertoires in COVID-19. Study summary: Acute-phase and convalescent COVID-19 samples originated in the United States, Italy and Spain. Sources were T cells, B-cell-depleted T cells, or PBMCs; the material itself was cDNA or gDNA.

V lost 6 bases to trimming and J lost 7 bases, with 13 bases between them. This CDR3 contains 13 residues. Seattle researchers signed up patients amid active infection and tracked them longitudinally. Per the study methods: Amplification of reference gene primers was used by the study to estimate nucleated cell counts. Profiled with immunoSEQ multiplex PCR; TCRdb holds only in-frame clones, not every one. D and trimming come from the DNA, and the V and J calls and clone size come from that table. The sample includes approximately 460,000 clones, about 88% seen only once; the top ten take approximately 0.9%.

The source material was peripheral blood. The sequence derives from a man in his late teens or twenties with COVID-19, enrolled during active disease. The chain couples TRBV12-3 or TRBV12-4 to TRBJ2-1; D is uncertain. The chain's CDR3 is CASRQGSGNEQFF. The CDR3 coding sequence is TGTGCCAGCAGACAAGGATCCGGGAATGAGCAGTTCTTC.